This T cell receptor beta chain comes out of a study of blood T cells in healthy people across ages. Across the study: In model experiments, template switching was able to capture about one barcoded beta molecule for every two T cells that were present.

The authors ran a second PCR of roughly 6 to 12 cycles using a sample-barcoded 5' primer and a J-beta primer mix. Each CDR3 protein gets one entry after TCRdb re-called the 5' RACE reads with MiXCR. Of about a million distinct CDR3 sequences listed, roughly 50% are singletons. The donors, all healthy, were Caucasians living in Russia, aged roughly 6 to 100. Germline V gives CDR1 SGHTA, CDR2 FQGTGA. Trimming removed 4 bases at V and 5 bases at J, with 12 bases between. CDR3 length: 14 residues. The chain couples TRBV7-3 to TRBJ2-1; D remains unclear. The TCR was taken from a woman aged 55-75 years in good health. Sequenced material: blood. The CDR3 loop reads CASSSTTKNNEQFF. The CDR3 DNA sequence: TGTGCCAGCAGCTCCACGACGAAAAACAATGAGCAGTTCTTC.